Shown below are 14 T cell receptor beta chains from a single sample sequenced in a study of post-analysis software for immune sequencing data. The study, taken as a whole, reports: When patients were compared with controls, a handful of TRBV segments were more frequent, TRBV5-6, TRBV5-1 and TRBV20-1 among them.

The antigens these receptors bind are not known. The TCR beta cDNA libraries carried unique molecular identifiers. Using its own MiXCR run on the PCR reads, TCRdb lists one record per CDR3 protein. The table records approximately 630,000 distinct CDR3 sequences, roughly three fifths of them present only once. The sample was blood. These receptors all come from a girl aged 2 to 9 with multiple sclerosis.

This clonotype was seen just once. This chain links TRBV20-1 with TRBJ2-4; weak D call: TRBD2 (6 bases). The better agreement between TRBJ2-5 and the DNA end casts doubt on the J call. This CDR3 contains 16 residues. Germline lookup yields CDR1 DFQATT and CDR2 SNEGSKA (reference sequence). This CDR3 reads CSARDRLDSFQETQYF. CDR3 DNA sequence: TGCAGTGCTAGGGACCGACTAGATAGTTTCCAAGAGACCCAGTACTTC.

V usage is TRBV12-3 or TRBV12-4 and J usage is TRBJ2-1, with 7 bases matching TRBD1. Germline trimming cut 5 bases from V and 0 bases from J; bases unmatched to any gene: 4. CDR3 size: 15 residues. CDR3 nucleotide sequence: TGTGCCAGCAGTCACGGGACAGACTCCTACAATGAGCAGTTCTTC. Translation gives CASSHGTDSYNEQFF.

The J gene is TRBJ2-3, the V gene TRBV6-1; no reliable D call. Germline CDR1 reads MNHNS; CDR2 reads SASEGT. Trimming cost V 6 bases and J 8 bases, with 15 bases left between them. The CDR3 consists of 13 residues. In nucleotides, the CDR3 is TGTGCCAGCAGGGCGCGTGGGGTGGGTACGCAGTATTTT. It yields the protein CASRARGVGTQYF.

The sample holds a few counts of this clonotype. The chain combines TRBV20-1 with TRBJ2-1; 10 bases map to TRBD2. Germline V gene lookup returns CDR1 DFQATT and CDR2 SNEGSKA (reference sequence). CDR3 size: 16 residues. The J segment lost 7 bases and the V segment lost 5 bases, leaving 14 bases of the junction unmatched. CDR3 residues: CSAEALAGVGGNEQFF. The CDR3 coding sequence is TGCAGTGCTGAGGCCCTAGCGGGAGTAGGAGGAAATGAGCAGTTCTTC.

This clonotype has just a few counts. The rearrangement joins TRBV20-1 to TRBJ2-3; 11 bases are a match to TRBD2. Germline V CDR1 and CDR2: DFQATT, SNEGSKA (reference sequence). With 2 bases clipped from V and 6 bases from J, the junction kept 7 bases outside the gene matches. The CDR3 totals 15 residues. The CDR3 nucleotides are TGCAGTGCTAGACCCCTAGCGGGAGGACGTGATACGCAGTATTTT. As protein: CSARPLAGGRDTQYF.

The chain is built from TRBV5-1 and TRBJ1-1, with TRBD1 matching 9 bases. Trimming took 4 bases from V and 2 from J; bases not matched to a gene: 9. Germline CDR1 reads SGHRS; CDR2 reads YFSETQ. The CDR3 is 16 residues long. The CDR3 sequence is CASSLQTQGANTEAFF. CDR3 DNA sequence: TGCGCCAGCAGCCTACAGACACAGGGGGCAAACACTGAAGCTTTCTTT.

This clonotype was counted only a few times. The V gene is TRBV29-1, the J gene TRBJ1-2, with TRBD1 matching 9 bases. CDR3 length: 13 amino acids. Germline CDR1 reads SQVTM; CDR2 reads ANQGSEA. The V and J ends lost 5 bases and 6 bases, in that order; junction bases with no gene match: 7. The CDR3 sequence: CSVRQGQGDGYTF. The CDR3 DNA is TGCAGCGTTAGACAGGGACAGGGAGATGGCTACACCTTC.

This rearrangement joins TRBV20-1 to TRBJ2-1, with 11 nucleotides matching TRBD2. The CDR3 length is 14 residues. Germline V gene lookup returns CDR1 DFQATT and CDR2 SNEGSKA (reference sequence). With V trimmed by 6 bases and J by 14 bases, 15 bases remained unmatched. CDR3 amino acids: CSAPPGTSGEREFF. The CDR3 region has the DNA TGCAGTGCACCGCCCGGGACTAGCGGCGAAAGAGAGTTCTTC.

In this sample, this clonotype turned up a few times. The chain couples TRBV6-5 to TRBJ1-2; 11 nucleotides line up with TRBD1. V gave up 7 bases and J gave up 8 bases; unmatched junction bases: 12. In germline, CDR1 is MNHEY, CDR2 SVGAGI. This CDR3 is 15 amino acids long. The CDR3 nucleotides read TGTGCCAGCACCATGGTACCGGGACAGGGGGACGGCTACACCTTC. This gives the protein CASTMVPGQGDGYTF.

CDR3 protein: CASSLGVRSQIDEQYF. The CDR3 nucleotides read TGTGCCAGCAGCTTAGGGGTTAGGTCACAGATTGACGAGCAGTACTTC. The chain uses TRBV7-2 and TRBJ2-7, with no clear D. Per germline, CDR1 SGHTA and CDR2 FQGNSA. Trimming left V 1 base short and J 5 bases short, with 18 bases between. The CDR3 has 16 residues.

V gene TRBV27 combines with J gene TRBJ2-1, with 7 bases lining up with TRBD2. With 0 bases clipped from V and 9 bases from J, the junction kept 11 bases outside the gene matches. The CDR3 consists of 16 residues. Germline CDR1 reads MNHEY; CDR2 reads SMNVEV (reference sequence). This CDR3 reads CASSLSSSGRKLEQFF. The CDR3 coding sequence is TGTGCCAGCAGTTTATCGTCTAGCGGCCGGAAACTTGAGCAGTTCTTC.

This chain joins TRBV20-1 and TRBJ2-1, with 8 bases matching TRBD2. Losses at the gene ends were 6 bases for V and 4 bases for J; bases not matched to a gene: 11. Per germline, CDR1 DFQATT and CDR2 SNEGSKA (reference sequence). The CDR3 is 15 residues long. Here the CDR3 reads CSAPFTSGAYNEQFF. CDR3 in DNA: TGCAGTGCCCCTTTCACTAGCGGAGCGTACAATGAGCAGTTCTTC.

The J gene is TRBJ1-6, the V gene TRBV7-2, with 7 positions matching TRBD1. Per germline, CDR1 SGHTA and CDR2 FQGNSA. The CDR3 has 17 amino acids. The V gene end was trimmed by 2 bases and the J gene end by 11 bases; junction bases not matched to a gene: 15. The CDR3 nucleotides are TGTGCCAGCAGCTTAACGGGACAGTTAAGCTCTCCTACACCCCTCCACTTT. Encoded protein: CASSLTGQLSSPTPLHF.

The chain is built from TRBV10-3 and TRBJ2-7; D call uncertain. This CDR3 contains 15 residues. Germline CDR1 ENHRY, CDR2 SYGVKD. Deletions cut 3 bases from V and 3 bases from J, with 15 bases between. CDR3 sequence: CAISDYTQASYEQYF. For the CDR3, the DNA is TGTGCCATCAGTGACTACACGCAGGCTAGCTACGAGCAGTACTTC.